This is a list of T cell receptor beta chains from one sample in a study of T-cell reconstitution after alpha-beta-depleted transplantation in children. TCRdb redid the calling of the PCR reads with MiXCR, one entry per CDR3 protein. Found here are about 500,000 distinct CDR3 sequences, about 30% of them singletons; the top ten hold 2% to 3%. Sequenced here: PBMCs from the stem cell graft donor, sampled from the stem cell graft. The receptor source for this set is a human donor who donated a stem cell graft to a child with aplastic anemia. The CDR3 runs from the conserved cysteine through the conserved F or W.

V: TRBV29-1; length: 10; J: TRBJ2-4; CDR3: CRPRVNIQYF
V: TRBV6-5; length: 13; J: TRBJ2-1; CDR3: CASSYRLSGEQFF
V: TRBV5-1; length: 15; J: TRBJ1-4; CDR3: CASSLVPATNEKLFF
V: TRBV29-1; length: 12; J: TRBJ2-3; CDR3: CSVEWVPDTQYF
V: TRBV29-1; length: 18; J: TRBJ2-1; CDR3: CSVEDLQSRQVFYNEQFF
V: TRBV7-2; length: 17; J: TRBJ1-1; CDR3: CASSPPKGPGGNTEAFF
V: TRBV20-1; length: 16; J: TRBJ2-7; CDR3: CSARDRGASPLYEQYF
V: TRBV30; length: 16; J: TRBJ1-2; CDR3: CAWSVIGTVLREGYTF
V: TRBV7-2; length: 13; J: TRBJ1-1; CDR3: CASRPPMNTEAFF
V: TRBV10-3; length: 15; J: TRBJ2-1; CDR3: CAISIRTGIENEQFF
V: TRBV6-6; length: 12; J: TRBJ2-1; CDR3: CASRYSNNEQFF
V: TRBV20-1; length: 12; J: TRBJ2-3; CDR3: CSAGVTTDTQYF
V: TRBV20-1; length: 14; J: TRBJ1-1; CDR3: CSARQRTANTEAFF
V: TRBV12-3/TRBV12-4; length: 16; J: TRBJ2-2; CDR3: CASSFRQGNSPGELFF
V: TRBV20-1; length: 13; J: TRBJ2-3; CDR3: CSARDTITDTQYF
V: TRBV3-1; length: 12; J: TRBJ1-1; CDR3: CASRAPGTEAFF
V: TRBV24-1; length: 13; J: TRBJ2-1; CDR3: CATSRNSPTEQFF
V: TRBV12-3/TRBV12-4; length: 17; J: TRBJ2-1; CDR3: CASSPSPGQPTYNEQFF
V: TRBV6-2/TRBV6-3; length: 16; J: TRBJ2-7; CDR3: CASSYGIQGFSYEQYF
V: TRBV5-6; length: 15; J: TRBJ2-3; CDR3: CASSLVMADGDTQYF
V: TRBV28; length: 17; J: TRBJ1-2; CDR3: CASSADRDPSATYGYTF
V: TRBV19; length: 16; J: TRBJ1-4; CDR3: CASSIPYREPNEKLSF
V: TRBV6-5; length: 18; J: TRBJ2-2; CDR3: CASSSGLVAGYNTGELFF
V: TRBV12-3/TRBV12-4; length: 18; J: TRBJ1-2; CDR3: CASSGNPGQGMSNYGYTF
V: TRBV7-6; length: 15; J: TRBJ2-1; CDR3: CASSYLQSGPREQFF
V: TRBV9; length: 16; J: TRBJ2-5; CDR3: CASSVVGGERQETQYF
V: TRBV5-1; length: 14; J: TRBJ1-2; CDR3: CASSPTATNYGYTF
V: TRBV24-1; length: 13; J: TRBJ1-2; CDR3: CATSDSRNYGYTF
V: TRBV20-1; length: 21; J: TRBJ2-1; CDR3: CSARDRTKELAGGPRVYEQFF
V: TRBV20-1; length: 14; J: TRBJ2-3; CDR3: CSARGSGIGDTQYF
V: TRBV20-1; length: 15; J: TRBJ2-1; CDR3: CSAKAGHNSYNEQFF
V: TRBV9; length: 16; J: TRBJ1-3; CDR3: CASSVGPQASGNTIYF
V: TRBV5-1; length: 16; J: TRBJ1-4; CDR3: CASSLGGGTANEKLFF
V: TRBV7-2; length: 16; J: TRBJ1-2; CDR3: CASSSRGRAPNYGYTF
V: TRBV5-1; length: 14; J: TRBJ2-5; CDR3: CASSAQGGPETQYF
V: TRBV10-3; length: 17; J: TRBJ2-1; CDR3: CAISGTSGRALYNEQFF
V: TRBV4-2; length: 14; J: TRBJ2-1; CDR3: CASSHGIGTNEQFF
V: TRBV7-2; length: 14; J: TRBJ1-2; CDR3: CASSPVRGNYGYAF
V: TRBV24-1; length: 18; J: TRBJ2-1; CDR3: CATSEWGASGIRYNEQFF
V: TRBV7-9; length: 15; J: TRBJ2-1; CDR3: CASSPGTSDFNEQFF
V: TRBV20-1; length: 15; J: TRBJ2-7; CDR3: CSASIARKPQHEQYF
V: TRBV6-6; length: 13; J: TRBJ1-1; CDR3: CASTGGMNTEAFF
V: TRBV25-1; length: 16; J: TRBJ2-5; CDR3: CASSELGRAYQETQYF
V: TRBV18; length: 13; J: TRBJ1-1; CDR3: CASSGIPNTEAFF
V: TRBV7-2; length: 12; J: TRBJ1-4; CDR3: CASSLAGSLLFF
V: TRBV25-1; length: 14; J: TRBJ1-5; CDR3: CASRETGGNQPQHF
V: TRBV6-6; length: 13; J: TRBJ2-2; CDR3: CATPEANTGELFF
V: TRBV11-2; length: 15; J: TRBJ2-1; CDR3: CASSFEASVNNEQFF
V: TRBV12-3/TRBV12-4; length: 14; J: TRBJ1-2; CDR3: CASSFSGTGNGYTF